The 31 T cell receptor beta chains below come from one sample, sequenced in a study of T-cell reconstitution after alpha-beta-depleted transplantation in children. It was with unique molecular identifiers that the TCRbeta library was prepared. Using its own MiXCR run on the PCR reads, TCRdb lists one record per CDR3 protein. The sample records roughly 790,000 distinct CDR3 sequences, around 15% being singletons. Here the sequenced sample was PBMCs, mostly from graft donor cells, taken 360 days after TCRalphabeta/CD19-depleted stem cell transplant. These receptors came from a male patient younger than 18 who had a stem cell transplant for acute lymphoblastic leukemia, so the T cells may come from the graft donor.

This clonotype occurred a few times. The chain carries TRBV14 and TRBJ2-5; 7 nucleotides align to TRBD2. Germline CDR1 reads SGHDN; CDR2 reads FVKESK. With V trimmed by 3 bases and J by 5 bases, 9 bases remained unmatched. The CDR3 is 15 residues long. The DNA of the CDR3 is TGTGCCAGCAGCCAGTTTTTACTAGCGACGGAGACCCAGTACTTC. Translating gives CASSQFLLATETQYF.

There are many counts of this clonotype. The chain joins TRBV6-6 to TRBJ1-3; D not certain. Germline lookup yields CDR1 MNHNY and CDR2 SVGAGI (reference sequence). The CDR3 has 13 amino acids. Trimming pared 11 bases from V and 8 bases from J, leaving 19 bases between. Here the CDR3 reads CASGGRDGHTIYF. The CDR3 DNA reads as TGTGCCTCCGGAGGGAGGGATGGGCACACCATATATTTT.

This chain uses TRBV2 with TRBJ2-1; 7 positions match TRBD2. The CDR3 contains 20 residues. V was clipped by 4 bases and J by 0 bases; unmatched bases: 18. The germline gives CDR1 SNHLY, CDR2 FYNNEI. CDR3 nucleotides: TGTGCCAGCAGTGGGGACCCCGAGACTAGCTTCCCAAGCTCCTACAATGAGCAGTTCTTC. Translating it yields CASSGDPETSFPSSYNEQFF.

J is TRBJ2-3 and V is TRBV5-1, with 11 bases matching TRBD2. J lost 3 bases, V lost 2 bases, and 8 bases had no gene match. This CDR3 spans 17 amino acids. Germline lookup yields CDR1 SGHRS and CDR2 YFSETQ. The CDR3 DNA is TGCGCCAGCAGCTTCACTAGCGGGAGCCGGGGGACAGATACGCAGTATTTT. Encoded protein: CASSFTSGSRGTDTQYF.

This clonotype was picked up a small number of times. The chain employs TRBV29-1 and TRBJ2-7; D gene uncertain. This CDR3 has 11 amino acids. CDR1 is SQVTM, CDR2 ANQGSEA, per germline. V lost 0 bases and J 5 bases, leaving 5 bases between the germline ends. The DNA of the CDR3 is TGCAGCGTTGAAGAGCACCACGAGCAGTACTTC. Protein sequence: CSVEEHHEQYF.

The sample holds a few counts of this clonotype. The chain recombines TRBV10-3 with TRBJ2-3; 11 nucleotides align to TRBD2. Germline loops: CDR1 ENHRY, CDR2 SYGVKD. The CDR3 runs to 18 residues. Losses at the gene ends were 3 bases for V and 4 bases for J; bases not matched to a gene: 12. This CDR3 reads CAISDGSSGRRSADTQYF. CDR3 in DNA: TGTGCCATCAGTGACGGGTCTAGCGGGAGGAGGAGCGCAGATACGCAGTATTTT.

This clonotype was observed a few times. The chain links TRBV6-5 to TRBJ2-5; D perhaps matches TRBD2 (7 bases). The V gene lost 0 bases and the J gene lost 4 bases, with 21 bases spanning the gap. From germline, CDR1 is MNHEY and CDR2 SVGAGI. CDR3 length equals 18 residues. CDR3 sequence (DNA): TGTGCCAGCAGTTACTCGAGGGGGGGTAGCAAGGTAGTAGAGACCCAGTACTTC. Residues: CASSYSRGGSKVVETQYF.

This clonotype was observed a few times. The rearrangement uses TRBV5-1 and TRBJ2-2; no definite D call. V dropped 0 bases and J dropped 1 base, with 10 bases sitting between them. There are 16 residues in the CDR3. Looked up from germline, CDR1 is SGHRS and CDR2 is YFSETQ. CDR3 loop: CASSLVVAMNTGELFF. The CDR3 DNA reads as TGCGCCAGCAGCTTGGTGGTCGCGATGAACACCGGGGAGCTGTTTTTT.

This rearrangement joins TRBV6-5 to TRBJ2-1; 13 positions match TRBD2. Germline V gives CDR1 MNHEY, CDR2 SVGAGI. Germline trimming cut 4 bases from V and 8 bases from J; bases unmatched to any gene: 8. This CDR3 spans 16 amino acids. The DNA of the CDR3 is TGTGCCAGCAGTTTCCGAGGACTAGCGGGAGTTGATGAGCAGTTCTTC. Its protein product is CASSFRGLAGVDEQFF.

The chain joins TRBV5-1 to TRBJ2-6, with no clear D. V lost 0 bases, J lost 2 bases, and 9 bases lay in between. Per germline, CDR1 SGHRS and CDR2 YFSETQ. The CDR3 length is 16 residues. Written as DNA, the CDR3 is TGCGCCAGCAGCTTGGTGGGGTCTGCTGGGGCCAACGTCCTGACTTTC. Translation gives CASSLVGSAGANVLTF.

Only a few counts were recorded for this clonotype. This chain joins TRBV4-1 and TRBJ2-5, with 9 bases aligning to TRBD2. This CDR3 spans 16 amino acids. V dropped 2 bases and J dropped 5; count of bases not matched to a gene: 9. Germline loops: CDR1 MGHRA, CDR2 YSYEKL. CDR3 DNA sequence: TGCGCCAGCAGCCAACCGGGACTAGCTGGGCGGGAGACCCAGTACTTC. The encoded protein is CASSQPGLAGRETQYF.

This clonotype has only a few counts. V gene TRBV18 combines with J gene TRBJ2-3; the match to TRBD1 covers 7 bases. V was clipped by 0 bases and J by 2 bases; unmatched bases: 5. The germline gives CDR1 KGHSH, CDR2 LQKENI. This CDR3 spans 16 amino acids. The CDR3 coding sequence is TGTGCCAGCTCACCACCGAGGGGGCGGTCCACAGATACGCAGTATTTT. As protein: CASSPPRGRSTDTQYF.

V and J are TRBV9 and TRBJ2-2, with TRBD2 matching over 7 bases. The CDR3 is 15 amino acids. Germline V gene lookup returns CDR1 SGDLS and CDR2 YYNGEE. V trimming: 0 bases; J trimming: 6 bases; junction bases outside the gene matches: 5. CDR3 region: CASSVAGGRAGELFF. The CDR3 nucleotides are TGTGCCAGCAGCGTAGCGGGGGGAAGGGCCGGGGAGCTGTTTTTT.

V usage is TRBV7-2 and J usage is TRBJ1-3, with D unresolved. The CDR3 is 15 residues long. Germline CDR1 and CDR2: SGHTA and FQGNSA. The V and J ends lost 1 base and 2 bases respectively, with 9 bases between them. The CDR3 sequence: CASSLDPQTGNTIYF. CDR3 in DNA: TGTGCCAGCAGCTTAGATCCGCAGACTGGAAACACCATATATTTT.

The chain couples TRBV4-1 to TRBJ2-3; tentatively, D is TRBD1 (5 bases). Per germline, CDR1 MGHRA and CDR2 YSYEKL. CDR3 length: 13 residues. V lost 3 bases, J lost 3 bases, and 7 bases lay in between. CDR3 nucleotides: TGCGCCAGCAGCCAGCGACAGACAGATACGCAGTATTTT. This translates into CASSQRQTDTQYF.

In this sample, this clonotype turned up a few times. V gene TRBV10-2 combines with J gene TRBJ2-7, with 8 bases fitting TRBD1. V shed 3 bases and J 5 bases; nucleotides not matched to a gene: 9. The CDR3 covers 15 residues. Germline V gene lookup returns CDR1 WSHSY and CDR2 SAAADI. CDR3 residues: CASSDRTGTIHEQYF. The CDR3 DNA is TGCGCCAGCAGTGATAGGACAGGGACCATCCACGAGCAGTACTTC.

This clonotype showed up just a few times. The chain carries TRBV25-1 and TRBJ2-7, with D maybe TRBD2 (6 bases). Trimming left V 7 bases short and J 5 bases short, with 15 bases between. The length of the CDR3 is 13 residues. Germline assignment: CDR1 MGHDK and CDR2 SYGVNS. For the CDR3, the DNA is TGTGCCAGCATGGTGGCGGGGAAGGACGAGCAGTACTTC. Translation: CASMVAGKDEQYF.

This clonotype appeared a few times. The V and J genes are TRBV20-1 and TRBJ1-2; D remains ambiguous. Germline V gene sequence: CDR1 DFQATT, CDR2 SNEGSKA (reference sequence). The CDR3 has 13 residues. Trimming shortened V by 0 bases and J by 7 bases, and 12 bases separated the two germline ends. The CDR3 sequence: CSAREWEWGGYTF. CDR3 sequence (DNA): TGCAGTGCTAGAGAATGGGAATGGGGTGGCTACACCTTC.

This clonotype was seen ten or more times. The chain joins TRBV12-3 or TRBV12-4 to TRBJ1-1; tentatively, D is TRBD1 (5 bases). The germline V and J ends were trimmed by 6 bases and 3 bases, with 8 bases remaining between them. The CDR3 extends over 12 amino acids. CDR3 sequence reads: CASRIGDTEAFF. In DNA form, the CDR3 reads TGTGCCAGCAGAATAGGGGACACTGAAGCTTTCTTT.

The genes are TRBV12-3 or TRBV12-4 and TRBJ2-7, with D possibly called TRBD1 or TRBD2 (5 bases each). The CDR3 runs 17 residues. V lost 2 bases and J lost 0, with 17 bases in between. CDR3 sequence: CASSLQTEGSFSYEQYF. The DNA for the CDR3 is TGTGCCAGCAGTTTACAGACAGAGGGTTCCTTCTCCTACGAGCAGTACTTC.

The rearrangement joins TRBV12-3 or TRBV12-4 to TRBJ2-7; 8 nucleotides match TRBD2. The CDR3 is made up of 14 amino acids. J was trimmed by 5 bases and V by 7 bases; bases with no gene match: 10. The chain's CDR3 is CASTYSGRVNEQYF. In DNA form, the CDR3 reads TGTGCCAGCACTTACAGCGGGAGAGTGAACGAGCAGTACTTC.

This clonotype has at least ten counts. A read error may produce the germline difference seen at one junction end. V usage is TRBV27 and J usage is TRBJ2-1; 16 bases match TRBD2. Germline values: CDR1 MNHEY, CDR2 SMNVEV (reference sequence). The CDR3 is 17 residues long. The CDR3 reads CASSSFPGLAGGPVFLF. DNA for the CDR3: TGTGCCAGCAGTTCATTTCCGGGACTAGCGGGAGGGCCTGTTTTCCTCTTC.

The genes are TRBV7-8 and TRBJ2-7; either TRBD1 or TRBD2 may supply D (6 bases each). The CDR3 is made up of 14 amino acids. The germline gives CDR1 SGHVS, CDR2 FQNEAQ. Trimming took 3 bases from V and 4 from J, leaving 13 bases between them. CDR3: CASSFETGLYEQYF. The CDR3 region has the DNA TGTGCCAGCAGCTTTGAGACAGGACTATACGAGCAGTACTTC.

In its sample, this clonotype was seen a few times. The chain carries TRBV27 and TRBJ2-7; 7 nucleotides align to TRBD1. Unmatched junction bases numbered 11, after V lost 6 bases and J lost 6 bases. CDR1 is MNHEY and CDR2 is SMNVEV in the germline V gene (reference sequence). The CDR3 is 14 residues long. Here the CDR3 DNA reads TGTGCCAGCAGAGCCCGGACAGGTGGCGGCGAGCAGTACTTC. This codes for CASRARTGGGEQYF.

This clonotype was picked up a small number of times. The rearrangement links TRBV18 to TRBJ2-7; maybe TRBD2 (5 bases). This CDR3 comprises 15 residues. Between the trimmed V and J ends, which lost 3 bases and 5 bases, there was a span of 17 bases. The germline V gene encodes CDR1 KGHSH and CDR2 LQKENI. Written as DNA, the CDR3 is TGTGCCAGCTCACCGGGTCTGTTAGGGAGCGACGAGCAGTACTTC. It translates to CASSPGLLGSDEQYF.

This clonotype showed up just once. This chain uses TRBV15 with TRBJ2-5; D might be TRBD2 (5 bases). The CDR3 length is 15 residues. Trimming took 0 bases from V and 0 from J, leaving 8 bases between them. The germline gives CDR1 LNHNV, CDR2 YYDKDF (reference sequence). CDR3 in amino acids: CATSRDREDQETQYF. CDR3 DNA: TGTGCCACCAGCAGAGATCGGGAAGACCAAGAGACCCAGTACTTC.

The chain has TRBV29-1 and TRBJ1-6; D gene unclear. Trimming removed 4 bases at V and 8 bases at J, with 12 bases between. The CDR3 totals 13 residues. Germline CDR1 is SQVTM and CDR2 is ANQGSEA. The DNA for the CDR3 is TGCAGCGTTGGCCCGGGTCGGGATTCACCCCTCCACTTT. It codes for CSVGPGRDSPLHF. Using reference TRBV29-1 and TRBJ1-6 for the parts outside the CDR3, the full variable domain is SAVISQKPSRDICQRGTSLTIQCQVDSQVTMMFWYRQQPGQSLTLIATANQGSEATYESGFVIDKFPISRPNLTFSTLTVSNMSPEDSSIYLCSVGPGRDSPLHFGNGTRLTVT.

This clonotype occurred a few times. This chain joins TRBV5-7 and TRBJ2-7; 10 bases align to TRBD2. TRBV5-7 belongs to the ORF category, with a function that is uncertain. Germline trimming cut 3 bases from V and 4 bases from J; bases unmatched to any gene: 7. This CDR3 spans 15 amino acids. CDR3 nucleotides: TGTGCCAGCAGCTCCGCTAGCGGGAGCACGTACGAGCAGTACTTC. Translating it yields CASSSASGSTYEQYF.

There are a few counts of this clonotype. For the CDR3, the DNA is TGTGCCATGGGGACAGGCTCGAACACCGGGGAGCTGTTTTTT. Translated: CAMGTGSNTGELFF. The rearrangement joins TRBV10-3 to TRBJ2-2; 8 nucleotides match TRBD1. The germline V gene has CDR1 ENHRY and CDR2 SYGVKD. The CDR3 length is 14 residues. With 9 bases clipped from V and 0 bases from J, the junction kept 3 bases outside the gene matches.

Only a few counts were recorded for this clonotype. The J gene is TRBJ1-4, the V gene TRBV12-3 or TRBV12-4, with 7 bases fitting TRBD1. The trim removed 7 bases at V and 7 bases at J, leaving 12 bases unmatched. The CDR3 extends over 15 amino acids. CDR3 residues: CASNRDRVRSEKLFF. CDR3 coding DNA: TGTGCCAGCAACCGAGACAGGGTCCGTAGTGAAAAACTGTTTTTT.

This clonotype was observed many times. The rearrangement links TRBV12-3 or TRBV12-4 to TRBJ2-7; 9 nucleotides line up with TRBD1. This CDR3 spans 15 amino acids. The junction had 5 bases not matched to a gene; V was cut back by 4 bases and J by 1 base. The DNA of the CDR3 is TGTGCCAGCAGTTCCTACGGGACAGGGTCCTACGAGCAGTACTTC. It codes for CASSSYGTGSYEQYF.